The sequence of this TCR beta chain was determined in a study of blood T cell repertoires in COVID-19. Study in general: COVID-19 samples collected from the United States, Italy and Spain covered acute and convalescent phases. The cDNA or gDNA used as material had been derived from T cells, B-cell-depleted T cells, or PBMCs.

In Seattle, patients joined the study during active infection and were tracked longitudinally. CDR1 is SGHTA, CDR2 FQGNSA, per germline. This CDR3 spans 13 amino acids. V lost 5 bases and J 7 bases, leaving 15 bases between the germline ends. In the authors' workflow: Quantification of nucleated cells was approximated via reference gene primer amplification. TCRdb's copy holds only in-frame clones and misses some; the assay was immunoSEQ multiplex PCR. The DNA gave D and trimming, while V, J and clone size come from that table. The sample shows about 62,000 clones, 85% to 90% of them seen only once. The sequence was obtained from an older woman with COVID-19, enrolled during active disease. Sequencing was done on a sample of peripheral blood. V usage is TRBV7-2 and J usage is TRBJ2-7; D is unresolved. In DNA, the CDR3 is TGTGCCAGCAGCCCCAGGCCCCGAATGGAGCAGTACTTC. This codes for CASSPRPRMEQYF.